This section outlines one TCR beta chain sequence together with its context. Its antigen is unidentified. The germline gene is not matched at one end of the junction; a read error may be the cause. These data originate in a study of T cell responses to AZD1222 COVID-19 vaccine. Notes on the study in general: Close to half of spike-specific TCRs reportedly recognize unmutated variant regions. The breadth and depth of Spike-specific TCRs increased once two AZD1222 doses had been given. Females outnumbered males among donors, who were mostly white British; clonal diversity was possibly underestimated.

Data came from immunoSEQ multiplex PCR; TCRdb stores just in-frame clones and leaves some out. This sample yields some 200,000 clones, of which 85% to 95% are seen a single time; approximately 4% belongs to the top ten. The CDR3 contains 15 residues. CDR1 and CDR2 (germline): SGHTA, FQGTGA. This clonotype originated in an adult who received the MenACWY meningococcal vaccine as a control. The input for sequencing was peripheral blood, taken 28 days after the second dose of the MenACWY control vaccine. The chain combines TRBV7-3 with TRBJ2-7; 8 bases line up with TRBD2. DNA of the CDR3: TGTGCCAGCAGCCTAACTAGCGGTCCCTCCTACGAGCAGTACTTC. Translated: CASSLTSGPSYEQYF.